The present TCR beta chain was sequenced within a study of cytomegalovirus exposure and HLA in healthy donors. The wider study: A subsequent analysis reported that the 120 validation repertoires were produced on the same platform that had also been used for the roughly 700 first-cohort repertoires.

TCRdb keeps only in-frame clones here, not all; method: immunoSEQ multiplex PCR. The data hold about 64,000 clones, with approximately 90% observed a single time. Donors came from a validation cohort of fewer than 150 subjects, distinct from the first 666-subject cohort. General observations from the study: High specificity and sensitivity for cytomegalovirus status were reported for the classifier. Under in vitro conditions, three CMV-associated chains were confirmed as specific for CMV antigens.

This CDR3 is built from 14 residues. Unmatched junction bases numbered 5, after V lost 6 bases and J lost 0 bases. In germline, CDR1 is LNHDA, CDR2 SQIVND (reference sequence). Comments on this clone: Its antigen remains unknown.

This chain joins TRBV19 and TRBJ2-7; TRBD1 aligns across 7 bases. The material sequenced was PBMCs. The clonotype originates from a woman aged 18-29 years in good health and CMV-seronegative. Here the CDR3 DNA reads TGTGCCAGTAGGGGGACAGCCTACTCCTACGAGCAGTACTTC. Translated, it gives CASRGTAYSYEQYF.